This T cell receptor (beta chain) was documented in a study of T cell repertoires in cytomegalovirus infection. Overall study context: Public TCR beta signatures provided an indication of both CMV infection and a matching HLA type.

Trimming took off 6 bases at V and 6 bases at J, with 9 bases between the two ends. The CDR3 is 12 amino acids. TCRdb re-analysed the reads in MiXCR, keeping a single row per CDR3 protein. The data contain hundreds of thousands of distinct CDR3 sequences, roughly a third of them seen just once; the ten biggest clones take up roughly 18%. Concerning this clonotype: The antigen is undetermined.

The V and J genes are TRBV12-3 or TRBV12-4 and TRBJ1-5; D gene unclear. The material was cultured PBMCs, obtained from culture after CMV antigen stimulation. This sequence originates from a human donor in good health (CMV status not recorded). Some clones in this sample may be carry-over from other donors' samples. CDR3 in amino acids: CASSPLRQPQHF. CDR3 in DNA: TGTGCCAGCAGCCCGCTCCGTCAGCCCCAGCATTTT.